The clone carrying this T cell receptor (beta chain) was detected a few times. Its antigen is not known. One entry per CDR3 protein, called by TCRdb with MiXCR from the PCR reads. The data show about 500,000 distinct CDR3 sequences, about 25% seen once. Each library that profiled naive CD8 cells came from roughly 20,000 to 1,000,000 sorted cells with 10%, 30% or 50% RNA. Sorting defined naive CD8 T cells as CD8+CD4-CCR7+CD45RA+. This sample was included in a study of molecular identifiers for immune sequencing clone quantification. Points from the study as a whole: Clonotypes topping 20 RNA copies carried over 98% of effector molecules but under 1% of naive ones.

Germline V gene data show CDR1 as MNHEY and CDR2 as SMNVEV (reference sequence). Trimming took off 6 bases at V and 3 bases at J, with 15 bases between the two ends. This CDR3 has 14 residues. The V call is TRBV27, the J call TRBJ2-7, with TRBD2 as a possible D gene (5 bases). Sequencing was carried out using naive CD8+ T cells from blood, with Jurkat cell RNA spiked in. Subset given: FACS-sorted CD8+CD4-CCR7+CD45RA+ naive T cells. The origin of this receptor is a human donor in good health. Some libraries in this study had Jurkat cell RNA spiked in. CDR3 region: CASSPTRAGYEQYF. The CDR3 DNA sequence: TGTGCCAGCAGCCCCACGAGGGCGGGCTACGAGCAGTACTTC.